Listed below are T cell receptor beta chains from one sample, sequenced in a study of T cells in Graves' hyperthyroidism and ophthalmopathy. Each CDR3 protein gets one entry after TCRdb re-called the multiplex PCR reads with MiXCR. The sample contains under 300,000 distinct CDR3 sequences, 20% to 25% of which appear only once. The sample comprised blood. These receptors all come from a man aged 25 to 40 with Graves' ophthalmopathy. CDR3s leave out the opening cysteine and the closing phenylalanine or tryptophan. Each record gives: CDR3 protein, CDR3 length, J gene, V gene.

CDR3: ASSLTTGASGTGELF
length: 15
J: TRBJ2-2
V: TRBV2

CDR3: ASSSRPGQGYEQY
length: 13
J: TRBJ2-7
V: TRBV6-2/TRBV6-3

CDR3: ASSNKLRAGTQY
length: 12
J: TRBJ2-5
V: TRBV27

CDR3: ASRPGPSPLH
length: 10
J: TRBJ1-6
V: TRBV6-1

CDR3: ASSANLFNYGYT
length: 12
J: TRBJ1-2
V: TRBV5-1

CDR3: ASSENRVGGTDTRY
length: 14
J: TRBJ2-3
V: TRBV6-1

CDR3: ASSTPWVYEQY
length: 11
J: TRBJ2-7
V: TRBV28

CDR3: ASSQGRQPQH
length: 10
J: TRBJ1-5
V: TRBV3-1

CDR3: ASSLRPFRYNEQF
length: 13
J: TRBJ2-1
V: TRBV27

CDR3: ASSPGSSGNTIY
length: 12
J: TRBJ1-3
V: TRBV7-8

CDR3: ASTLAGGSSYEQY
length: 13
J: TRBJ2-7
V: TRBV10-3

CDR3: ASSLSLDGWREGLSEQF
length: 17
J: TRBJ2-1
V: TRBV7-9

CDR3: ASTPQDSLYGYI
length: 12
J: TRBJ1-2
V: TRBV5-5

CDR3: ASSPDPGSYNEQF
length: 13
J: TRBJ2-1
V: TRBV7-6

CDR3: ASSDLGENEKLF
length: 12
J: TRBJ1-4
V: TRBV2

CDR3: ASSISGGTYEQY
length: 12
J: TRBJ2-7
V: TRBV19

CDR3: ASSFSGNTIY
length: 10
J: TRBJ1-3
V: TRBV11-3

CDR3: ASKTGHSTDTQY
length: 12
J: TRBJ2-3
V: TRBV6-1

CDR3: ASREDTNNEQF
length: 11
J: TRBJ2-1
V: TRBV10-2

CDR3: ASSENRRVNTEAF
length: 13
J: TRBJ1-1
V: TRBV6-1

CDR3: ASSGPWGDRGTKNIQY
length: 16
J: TRBJ2-4
V: TRBV2

CDR3: ASSSTSGSSNEQF
length: 13
J: TRBJ2-1
V: TRBV7-9

CDR3: AWSTKGVNSGANVLT
length: 15
J: TRBJ2-6
V: TRBV30

CDR3: ASSYGGLGYGYT
length: 12
J: TRBJ1-2
V: TRBV6-9

CDR3: SALGLDQTDTQY
length: 12
J: TRBJ2-3
V: TRBV20-1

CDR3: ATSVEGRDEQF
length: 11
J: TRBJ2-1
V: TRBV24-1

CDR3: ASSMGLAGGSYEQY
length: 14
J: TRBJ2-7
V: TRBV12-3/TRBV12-4

CDR3: ASYPGRLNEKLF
length: 12
J: TRBJ1-4
V: TRBV2

CDR3: ASAYPGSTQY
length: 10
J: TRBJ2-3
V: TRBV13

CDR3: ASGGYNQPQH
length: 10
J: TRBJ1-5
V: TRBV30

CDR3: ASSFSGRVADTQY
length: 13
J: TRBJ2-3
V: TRBV7-2

CDR3: ASLTAGGPQETQY
length: 13
J: TRBJ2-5
V: TRBV6-2/TRBV6-3

CDR3: ASSQGTPITGELF
length: 13
J: TRBJ2-2
V: TRBV3-1

CDR3: ASSGASGSYEQY
length: 12
J: TRBJ2-7
V: TRBV18

CDR3: ATSEPRDTGRKETQY
length: 15
J: TRBJ2-5
V: TRBV24-1

CDR3: ASSGQPSNQPQH
length: 12
J: TRBJ1-5
V: TRBV2

CDR3: ASSTSWRGVNTEAF
length: 14
J: TRBJ1-1
V: TRBV6-1

CDR3: ASSLQLAGVGNEQF
length: 14
J: TRBJ2-1
V: TRBV7-3

CDR3: ASTCTGCSGSSYNEQF
length: 16
J: TRBJ2-1
V: TRBV6-1

CDR3: ASSQDRASGNTIY
length: 13
J: TRBJ1-3
V: TRBV3-1

CDR3: ASSFQQGADEQF
length: 12
J: TRBJ2-1
V: TRBV28

CDR3: ASSMGRYRTNEKLF
length: 14
J: TRBJ1-4
V: TRBV19

CDR3: ASRLTPGQGNEQY
length: 13
J: TRBJ2-7
V: TRBV6-1

CDR3: ASSYRNEKLF
length: 10
J: TRBJ1-4
V: TRBV6-5

CDR3: ASTKGQANSYEQY
length: 13
J: TRBJ2-7
V: TRBV4-1

CDR3: SARLTSGGARETQY
length: 14
J: TRBJ2-5
V: TRBV20-1

CDR3: ASSEVRAGYGYT
length: 12
J: TRBJ1-2
V: TRBV2

CDR3: ASSQRTGYTGELF
length: 13
J: TRBJ2-2
V: TRBV3-1

CDR3: SVRFAGTQETQY
length: 12
J: TRBJ2-5
V: TRBV29-1

CDR3: ASSSGTAMNTEAF
length: 13
J: TRBJ1-1
V: TRBV6-1

CDR3: ASSTYRGEGYT
length: 11
J: TRBJ1-2
V: TRBV14

CDR3: ASSQEGSPNYGYT
length: 13
J: TRBJ1-2
V: TRBV3-1